This T cell receptor beta chain is from a study of response to subunit inactivated influenza vaccine. Each CDR3 protein gets one entry after TCRdb re-called the RT-PCR reads with MiXCR. The sample yields hundreds of thousands of distinct CDR3 sequences, approximately 15% seen once. This clonotype was recorded a few times. V was clipped by 6 bases and J by 4 bases; unmatched bases: 13. Germline CDR1 and CDR2: DFQATT and SNEGSKA (reference sequence). CDR3 length equals 16 residues. Here the sequenced sample was PBMCs from blood, taken approximately 15 days before vaccination. This chain links TRBV20-1 with TRBJ1-5; 9 nucleotides line up with TRBD1. This receptor was taken from a man aged 45-65 years who received an inactivated influenza vaccine. As DNA, the CDR3 is TGCAGTGCAGTTCCGGGACAGGGCAAACGGAATCAGCCCCAGCATTTT. As protein: CSAVPGQGKRNQPQHF.